The rows below give T cell receptor beta chains drawn from one sample of a study of blood T cell repertoires in COVID-19. Produced via immunoSEQ multiplex PCR; TCRdb's table is partial and in-frame only. The sample shows 89,000 or so clones, 89% of them seen only once. Sample: peripheral blood. The origin of the receptors is a man aged 50 to 60 with COVID-19, enrolled during active disease. CDR3s include the opening cysteine and the closing phenylalanine or tryptophan. The D gene is left open where the match is weak. Not every row has a clone size; where given, it reads once, few, many or a size class.

>TRBD2|.|TRBV6-5|TRBJ2-2
CASSYWGGAGELFF
TGTGCCAGCAGTTACTGGGGAGGGGCCGGGGAGCTGTTTTTT
>.|.|TRBV14|TRBJ2-3
CASSQDRTNTQYF
TGTGCCAGCAGCCAAGATAGAACTAATACGCAGTATTTT
>.|.|TRBV11-3|TRBJ1-3
CASSLDQASPIYF
TGTGCCAGCAGCTTAGATCAGGCGTCACCCATATATTTT
>TRBD2|.|TRBV27|TRBJ2-5
CASSRRGLETETQYF
TGTGCCAGCAGCCGTAGGGGACTAGAGACGGAGACCCAGTACTTC
>.|.|TRBV6-2/TRBV6-3|TRBJ2-3
CASSEGAPDTQYF
TGTGCCAGCAGCGAAGGGGCTCCAGATACGCAGTATTTT
>.|.|TRBV24-1|TRBJ2-7
CAVSKRTSGREQYF
TGTGCCGTCTCAAAACGAACCTCGGGTCGGGAGCAGTACTTC
>TRBD2|.|TRBV7-2|TRBJ2-7
CASSFSGGAYEQYF
TGTGCCAGCAGCTTTAGCGGGGGGGCCTACGAGCAGTACTTC
>.|.|TRBV7-9|TRBJ1-1
CASSPPRTEAFF
TGTGCCAGCAGCCCTCCGAGGACTGAAGCTTTCTTT
>TRBD1|.|TRBV6-2/TRBV6-3|TRBJ1-5
CASSFLGQGIQPQHF
TGTGCCAGCAGTTTCCTTGGACAGGGGATTCAGCCCCAGCATTTT
>TRBD1|.|TRBV28|TRBJ2-7
CASRSNRGYEQYF
TGTGCCAGCAGATCCAACAGGGGTTACGAGCAGTACTTC
>TRBD1|.|TRBV9|TRBJ1-1
CASSPGQGDRAFF
TGTGCCAGCAGCCCGGGACAGGGGGACCGAGCTTTCTTT
>.|few|TRBV24-1|TRBJ1-6
CATSEGTDGSPLHF
TGTGCCACCAGTGAAGGGACTGACGGTTCACCCCTCCACTTT
>.|.|TRBV5-8|TRBJ1-5
CASSQGGVHNQPQHF
TGTGCCAGCAGCCAGGGAGGGGTCCACAATCAGCCCCAGCATTTT
>.|.|TRBV3-1/TRBV3-2|TRBJ1-1
CASSQALTVTEAFF
TGTGCCAGCAGCCAAGCGCTGACAGTCACTGAAGCTTTCTTT
>.|.|TRBV7-8|TRBJ2-5
CASNGGLGETQYF
TGTGCCAGCAATGGGGGGTTGGGGGAGACCCAGTACTTC
>.|once|TRBV2|TRBJ1-5
CASLKSREGEQPQHF
TGTGCCAGCCTCAAATCGAGGGAAGGAGAACAGCCCCAGCATTTT
>TRBD2|.|TRBV2|TRBJ2-3
CAIETGTSGGWGTDTQYF
TGTGCCATAGAGACCGGGACTAGCGGGGGATGGGGCACAGATACGCAGTATTTT
>TRBD1|.|TRBV9|TRBJ1-4
CASSVDVTGNEKLFF
TGTGCCAGCAGCGTAGATGTGACAGGGAATGAAAAACTGTTTTTT
>TRBD1|once|TRBV7-3|TRBJ1-1
CASSSDRGNTEAFF
TGTGCCAGCAGCTCGGACAGGGGGAACACTGAAGCTTTCTTT
>.|.|TRBV7-9|TRBJ2-7
CASSSAGSATEQYF
TGTGCCAGCAGCAGCGCCGGGTCCGCCACAGAGCAGTACTTC
>TRBD1|.|TRBV6-2/TRBV6-3|TRBJ1-2
CASSPDRGYGYTF
TGTGCCAGCAGTCCCGACAGGGGCTACGGCTACACCTTC
>TRBD1|.|TRBV7-3|TRBJ1-1
CASKLDRGNTEAFF
TGTGCCAGCAAACTAGACAGGGGGAACACTGAAGCTTTCTTT
>.|once|TRBV24-1|TRBJ1-5
CATSDPAGSQPQHF
TGTGCCACCAGTGATCCAGCAGGTTCTCAGCCCCAGCATTTT
>.|.|TRBV30|TRBJ1-5
CAWSGGVRPANPNQPQHF
TGTGCCTGGAGTGGGGGGGTGCGACCGGCAAATCCCAATCAGCCCCAGCATTTT
>.|once|TRBV4-1|TRBJ1-4
CASSLSGGASEKLFF
TGCGCCAGCAGCCTTTCGGGGGGAGCGAGCGAAAAACTGTTTTTT
>.|few|TRBV11-2|TRBJ2-1
CASSLDPSASNEQFF
TGTGCCAGCAGCTTAGATCCGTCCGCGTCCAATGAGCAGTTCTTC
>TRBD1|.|TRBV7-9|TRBJ1-1
CASSFYGTANTEAFF
TGTGCCAGCAGCTTTTATGGGACAGCAAACACTGAAGCTTTCTTT